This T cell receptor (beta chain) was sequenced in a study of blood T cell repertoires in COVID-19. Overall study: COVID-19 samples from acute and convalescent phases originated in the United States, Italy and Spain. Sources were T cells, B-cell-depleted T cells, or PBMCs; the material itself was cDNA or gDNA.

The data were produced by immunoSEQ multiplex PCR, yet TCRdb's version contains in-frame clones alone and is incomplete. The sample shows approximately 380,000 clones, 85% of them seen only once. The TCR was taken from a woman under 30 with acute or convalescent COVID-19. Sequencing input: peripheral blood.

CDR3 DNA sequence: TGTGCCAGCAGTCCTAACAGCGGCGCGAACTATGGCTACACCTTC. Encoded protein: CASSPNSGANYGYTF. The chain combines TRBV28 with TRBJ1-2; no firm D call. This CDR3 has 15 amino acids. Per the germline V gene, CDR1 is MDHEN and CDR2 is SYDVKM. Deletions cut 5 bases from V and 2 bases from J, with 15 bases between.